The next 21 T cell receptor beta chains were all read from a single sample in a study of OX40 agonist ivuxolimab in advanced cancers. Sequencing used immunoSEQ multiplex PCR; TCRdb keeps in-frame clones, though not all of them. The sample lists tens of thousands of clones, 80% to 90% seen once, with roughly 2.1% in the top ten. The input for sequencing was CD4+ or CD8+ T cells sorted from blood, taken in a trial of the OX40 agonist ivuxolimab. These receptors originate from an adult with an advanced solid tumor such as melanoma, head and neck, liver or kidney cancer.

The rearrangement links TRBV5-1 to TRBJ2-7, with 8 bases fitting TRBD2. CDR1 and CDR2 (germline): SGHRS, YFSETQ. V lost 6 bases, J lost 5 bases, and 4 bases stayed unmatched. This CDR3 region has 12 residues. Here the CDR3 reads CASKREGDEQYF. CDR3 DNA sequence: TGCGCCAGCAAACGGGAGGGGGACGAGCAGTACTTC.

The V call is TRBV18, the J call TRBJ2-3; 7 positions match TRBD1. In germline, CDR1 is KGHSH, CDR2 LQKENI. The length of the CDR3 is 13 residues. Germline trimming cut 3 bases from V and 6 bases from J; bases unmatched to any gene: 3. CDR3 DNA sequence: TGTGCCAGCTCACCCCCAGGGGGTGATACGCAGTATTTT. Encoded protein: CASSPPGGDTQYF. Filled out from reference TRBV18 and TRBJ2-3, the complete variable domain reads NAGVMQNPRHLVRRRGQEARLRCSPMKGHSHVYWYRQLPEEGLKFMVYLQKENIIDESGMPKERFSAEFPKEGPSILRIQQVVRGDSAAYFCASSPPGGDTQYFGPGTRLTVL.

V and J are TRBV29-1 and TRBJ1-3; 8 nucleotides agree with TRBD1. V dropped 7 bases and J dropped 0; count of bases not matched to a gene: 11. Looked up from germline, CDR1 is SQVTM and CDR2 is ANQGSEA. The CDR3 covers 16 residues. CDR3 residues: CSASRQGKNSGNTIYF. In nucleotides, the CDR3 is TGCAGCGCCTCAAGACAGGGGAAGAACTCTGGAAACACCATATATTTT.

The sample holds one count of this clone. The CDR3 DNA reads as TGCGCCAGCAGCCAATCTGGACTAGCGGGAAACACAGATACGCAGTATTTT. Translating it yields CASSQSGLAGNTDTQYF. This sequence joins TRBV4-1 and TRBJ2-3, with 12 bases that match TRBD2. Unmatched junction bases numbered 5, after V lost 2 bases and J lost 2 bases. The CDR3 has 17 residues. From germline, CDR1 is MGHRA and CDR2 YSYEKL.

The chain has TRBV6-5 and TRBJ2-7; the match to TRBD1 covers 7 bases. This CDR3 comprises 13 residues. The J segment lost 3 bases and the V segment lost 5 bases, leaving 4 bases of the junction unmatched. Per germline, CDR1 MNHEY and CDR2 SVGAGI. The CDR3 DNA follows: TGTGCCAGCAGTCGACAGGGTAGCTACGAGCAGTACTTC. It is translated as CASSRQGSYEQYF.

The chain is built from TRBV7-9 and TRBJ1-3, with D perhaps matching TRBD1 (6 bases). The CDR3 totals 16 residues. Looked up from germline, CDR1 is SEHNR and CDR2 is FQNEAQ (reference sequence). V was trimmed by 5 bases and J by 2 bases, leaving 16 bases between them. The CDR3 DNA reads as TGTGCCAGCAGCGTGGAATCGGACAGTACTGGAAACACCATATATTTT. Protein sequence: CASSVESDSTGNTIYF. Full variable domain (rest looked up from reference TRBV7-9 and TRBJ1-3): DTGVSQNPRHKITKRGQNVTFRCDPISEHNRLYWYRQTLGQGPEFLTYFQNEAQLEKSRLLSDRFSAERPKGSFSTLEIQRTEQGDSAMYLCASSVESDSTGNTIYFGEGSWLTVV.

The rearrangement joins TRBV25-1 to TRBJ2-7; D gene uncertain. Trimming removed 1 base at V and 6 bases at J, with 10 bases between. Germline CDR1 reads MGHDK; CDR2 reads SYGVNS. CDR3 size: 13 residues. The CDR3 DNA reads as TGTGCCAGCAGTGAATTTTCAATTAGCGAGCAGTACTTC. Translated, it gives CASSEFSISEQYF.

In this sample, this clone turned up once. V usage is TRBV2 and J usage is TRBJ2-3; D ambiguous. The ends were cut back, 2 bases at V and 6 bases at J, with 15 bases in the middle. This CDR3 is built from 15 residues. Germline-derived CDR1 and CDR2 are SNHLY and FYNNEI. The CDR3 loop is CASSERSPQADTQYF. The CDR3 DNA is TGTGCCAGCAGTGAACGGTCCCCTCAAGCGGATACGCAGTATTTT. Full variable domain (missing parts from reference TRBV2 and TRBJ2-3): EPEVTQTPSHQVTQMGQEVILRCVPISNHLYFYWYRQILGQKVEFLVSFYNNEISEKSEIFDDQFSVERPDGSNFTLKIRSTKLEDSAMYFCASSERSPQADTQYFGPGTRLTVL.

The chain has TRBV6-1 and TRBJ2-1; D perhaps matches TRBD2 (6 bases). V lost 2 bases and J 2 bases, leaving 10 bases between the germline ends. This CDR3 spans 15 amino acids. Germline V CDR1 and CDR2: MNHNS, SASEGT. CDR3 bases: TGTGCCAGCAGTGAACCGGGAGCCCCCTACAATGAGCAGTTCTTC. As protein: CASSEPGAPYNEQFF.

The chain links TRBV6-6 to TRBJ2-1; D not resolved. This CDR3 spans 11 amino acids. In germline, CDR1 is MNHNY, CDR2 SVGAGI (reference sequence). Trimming cost V 6 bases and J 4 bases, with 4 bases left between them. CDR3 sequence: CASRVYNEQFF. The CDR3 DNA follows: TGTGCCAGCAGGGTATACAATGAGCAGTTCTTC.

Regarding this clone: Other DNA sequences from this sample encode an identical CDR3 as well. This chain uses TRBV9 with TRBJ2-1; 7 bases match TRBD2. The trim removed 0 bases at V and 3 bases at J, leaving 3 bases unmatched. Per germline, CDR1 SGDLS and CDR2 YYNGEE. The CDR3 is made up of 15 amino acids. The CDR3 protein is CASSVAGGSYNEQFF. The CDR3 DNA follows: TGTGCCAGCAGCGTAGCGGGCGGGAGCTACAATGAGCAGTTCTTC.

The chain is built from TRBV5-8 and TRBJ2-5; D perhaps matches TRBD2 (6 bases). V shed 6 bases and J shed 1 base, with 10 bases lying between them. Germline CDR1 is SGHTS and CDR2 is YDEGEE. The CDR3 is 13 residues long. CDR3 amino acids: CASNRGSQETQYF. The CDR3 coding sequence is TGTGCCAGCAACCGGGGGAGCCAAGAGACCCAGTACTTC.

The gene calls are TRBV10-3 and TRBJ1-2; D not certain. V lost 6 bases, J lost 3 bases, and 11 bases lay in between. The CDR3 loop spans 13 amino acids. CDR1 and CDR2 from the germline V gene are ENHRY and SYGVKD. This chain's CDR3 is CAISAGLDYGYTF. The CDR3 coding sequence is TGTGCCATCAGCGCAGGTCTAGACTATGGCTACACCTTC.

This sequence joins TRBV7-8 and TRBJ2-2; perhaps D is TRBD1 or TRBD2 (5 bases each). Per the germline V gene, CDR1 is SGHVS and CDR2 is FQNEAQ. The length of the CDR3 is 15 residues. Trimming removed 5 bases from V and 7 bases from J, with 17 bases in between. Written as DNA, the CDR3 is TGTGCCAGCAGCCAAGGGGCCAGGGACGGCGGGGAGCTGTTTTTT. Its translation: CASSQGARDGGELFF.

The chain carries TRBV19 and TRBJ2-7; 7 bases map to TRBD2. J gave up 4 bases and V 10 bases, and 10 bases lay outside the gene matches. Germline-derived CDR1 and CDR2 are LNHDA and SQIVND (reference sequence). The CDR3 loop spans 13 amino acids. The CDR3 sequence: CATSGGSRYEQYF. The CDR3 DNA reads TGTGCCACCAGCGGCGGGAGCAGGTACGAGCAGTACTTC.

The genes are TRBV19 and TRBJ2-2; 11 positions agree with TRBD2. The CDR3 consists of 15 residues. CDR1 LNHDA and CDR2 SQIVND come from the germline V gene (reference sequence). Germline trimming cut 5 bases from V and 4 bases from J; bases unmatched to any gene: 3. This CDR3 is CASSPGLAGTGELFF. The CDR3 region has the DNA TGTGCCAGTAGTCCCGGACTAGCGGGCACCGGGGAGCTGTTTTTT.

J is TRBJ1-2 and V is TRBV2, with a possible D match to TRBD1 (6 bases). The CDR3 sequence is 14 residues long. V was shortened by 4 bases and J by 2 bases, with 11 bases between the two germline ends. Germline loops: CDR1 SNHLY, CDR2 FYNNEI. The CDR3, as DNA: TGTGCCAGCAGTGCAGGGGTGGGGAACTATGGCTACACCTTC. This encodes CASSAGVGNYGYTF.

This clone was observed a few times. The chain uses TRBV28 and TRBJ1-3, with a tentative D call TRBD1 (5 bases). V was shortened by 5 bases and J by 0 bases, with 14 bases between the two germline ends. The germline CDR1 and CDR2 sequences are MDHEN and SYDVKM. This CDR3 spans 16 amino acids. This CDR3 reads CASSGLGESSGNTIYF. CDR3 nucleotides: TGTGCCAGCAGTGGGCTAGGGGAAAGCTCTGGAAACACCATATATTTT. The complete variable domain, with remaining parts taken from reference TRBV28 and TRBJ1-3, reads DVKVTQSSRYLVKRTGEKVFLECVQDMDHENMFWYRQDPGLGLRLIYFSYDVKMKEKGDIPEGYSVSREKKERFSLILESASTNQTSMYLCASSGLGESSGNTIYFGEGSWLTVV.

This rearrangement joins TRBV7-2 to TRBJ2-5, with D perhaps matching TRBD1 (6 bases). Germline V gene sequence: CDR1 SGHTA, CDR2 FQGNSA. The CDR3 has 14 amino acids. The germline V and J ends were trimmed by 1 base and 5 bases, with 11 bases remaining between them. CDR3 coding DNA: TGTGCCAGCAGCTTAGGCGACAGGCGTGAGACCCAGTACTTC. Translated, it gives CASSLGDRRETQYF.

The chain has TRBV10-2 and TRBJ2-7; tentative D call: TRBD2 (6 bases). CDR1 is WSHSY and CDR2 is SAAADI in the germline V gene. The V and J ends lost 3 bases and 6 bases respectively, with 18 bases between them. The CDR3 spans 15 residues. Written as DNA, the CDR3 is TGCGCCAGCAGTGACCGGGGGAGTAATTTTTTCGAGCAGTACTTC. Its protein product is CASSDRGSNFFEQYF.

The genes are TRBV7-9 and TRBJ2-7, with 10 bases matching TRBD2. This CDR3 contains 16 residues. Germline V gene lookup returns CDR1 SEHNR and CDR2 FQNEAQ (reference sequence). The ends lost 1 base at V and 7 bases at J; junction bases unmatched: 10. The CDR3 sequence: CASSLGGLAGDGEQYF. The DNA for the CDR3 is TGTGCCAGCAGCTTAGGAGGGCTAGCGGGAGATGGGGAGCAGTACTTC.